The rows below give T cell receptor beta chains drawn from one sample of a study of immune reconstitution after stem cell transplant in scleroderma. TCRdb reprocessed the RT-PCR reads via MiXCR and lists one record per CDR3 protein. The sample records some 3,500 distinct CDR3 sequences, 4.5% to 6.5% being singletons. This sample was gathered before or after autologous hematopoietic stem cell transplantation (not recorded which). The receptors shown here come from a female donor with systemic sclerosis. Each CDR3 is given with its conserved first and last residue. The D gene is left open where the match is weak. Not all rows give a size; the values are once, few, many and, for expanded clones, a class.

v_gene,abundance,d_gene,j_gene,CDR3nt,CDR3aa
TRBV4-2,few,TRBD2,TRBJ2-5,TGTGCCAGCAGCCAAGCCAGTGGCTCTAGCGGCCTACAAGAGACCCAGTACTTC,CASSQASGSSGLQETQYF
TRBV7-2,-,TRBD2,TRBJ2-1,TGTGCCAGCAGAGGCGGCCTTAGGACTAGCGGGAGGGGTGGGAACAATGAGCAGTTCTTC,CASRGGLRTSGRGGNNEQFF
TRBV6-2/TRBV6-3,large,-,TRBJ2-3,TGTGCCAGCAGTTACGGGCCAGATACGCAGTATTTT,CASSYGPDTQYF
TRBV7-6,-,TRBD1,TRBJ2-7,TGTGCCAGCAGCCCCGGGCCGGGACAGCACTACGAGCAGTACTTC,CASSPGPGQHYEQYF
TRBV10-3,-,-,TRBJ2-1,TGTGCCATCAGTGAGACCCCGCGTGAACTCTCCTACAATGAGCAGTTCTTC,CAISETPRELSYNEQFF
TRBV5-1,medium-sized,-,TRBJ2-1,TGCGCCAGCAGCTTGTTACACCGTACCGAGATGAATGAGCAGTTCTTC,CASSLLHRTEMNEQFF
TRBV20-1,medium-sized,TRBD2,TRBJ2-1,TGCAGTGCTGAAGGGAGGCGGGGGATCGCCTACAATGAGCAGTTCTTC,CSAEGRRGIAYNEQFF
TRBV5-1,medium-sized,-,TRBJ1-2,TGCGCCAGCATCGCCGGGGACCAGACGAGTTATGGCTACACCTTC,CASIAGDQTSYGYTF
TRBV5-1,medium-sized,TRBD1,TRBJ2-2,TGCGCCAGCACCTGGACAGGGTTCCCCGGGGAGCTGTTTTTT,CASTWTGFPGELFF
TRBV5-1,medium-sized,-,TRBJ2-2,TGCGCCAGCCAGCAGAACACCGGGGAGCTGTTTTTT,CASQQNTGELFF
TRBV20-1,medium-sized,TRBD2,TRBJ2-5,TGCAGTGTAGAATGGCGGGAGAATTTGGGGCAAGAGACCCAGTACTTC,CSVEWRENLGQETQYF
TRBV20-1,-,TRBD1,TRBJ2-7,TGCAGTGCTAGGTCTCCCTTTGCCGGGACAGGGGTCGAGCAGTACTTC,CSARSPFAGTGVEQYF
TRBV7-2,few,-,TRBJ2-3,TGTGCCAGCAGCCCCGAACCGGCCGCAGATACGCAGTATTTT,CASSPEPAADTQYF
TRBV27,medium-sized,-,TRBJ2-1,TGTGCCAGCAGTTTCGGACCATACAATGAGCAGTTCTTC,CASSFGPYNEQFF
TRBV24-1,medium-sized,-,TRBJ2-1,TGTGCCACCAGTGATTTCGGCAGGGTCAATGAGCAGTTCTTC,CATSDFGRVNEQFF
TRBV29-1,medium-sized,-,TRBJ1-1,TGCAGCGTTAGAATGAACACTGAAGCTTTCTTT,CSVRMNTEAFF
TRBV12-3/TRBV12-4,medium-sized,-,TRBJ1-3,TGTGCCAGCAGCCGTCGGGCTCCCTACTCTGGAAACACCATATATTTT,CASSRRAPYSGNTIYF
TRBV5-1,medium-sized,-,TRBJ1-2,TGCGCCAGCAGCTTGGATGCGGACCCTAACTATGGCTACACCTTC,CASSLDADPNYGYTF
TRBV5-1,medium-sized,TRBD1,TRBJ2-2,TGCGCCAGCAGCTCGGGACAGGGCCCCGCCGGGGAGCTGTTTTTT,CASSSGQGPAGELFF
TRBV19,-,-,TRBJ1-5,TGTGCCACCTACCCCCGACTACTACAGTCTGGAAGCAATCAGCCCCAGCATTTT,CATYPRLLQSGSNQPQHF
TRBV7-9,medium-sized,-,TRBJ1-3,TGTGCCAGCAGCTCCCCGGGGTCCTCTGGAAACACCATATATTTT,CASSSPGSSGNTIYF
TRBV5-1,medium-sized,TRBD2,TRBJ2-1,TGCGCCAGCAGCTTGGTAGCGGGACTAGATTCCCAGTTCTTC,CASSLVAGLDSQFF
TRBV7-8,many,-,TRBJ2-7,TGTGCCAGCAGCACCCGACAGGTTTCCGACTTC,CASSTRQVSDF
TRBV6-1,many,TRBD1,TRBJ2-7,TGTGCCAGCAGTGGAAGGACGACAGGGCCACACTCCTACGAGCAGTACTTC,CASSGRTTGPHSYEQYF
TRBV20-1,medium-sized,TRBD1,TRBJ1-1,TGCAGTGCTAGGGATATACGTTCGACAGGGGATTGGGACACTGAAGCTTTCTTT,CSARDIRSTGDWDTEAFF
TRBV27,medium-sized,-,TRBJ1-1,TGTGCCAGCAGTTTCGGGGGGGCCGGGACTGAAGCTTTCTTT,CASSFGGAGTEAFF
TRBV25-1,many,TRBD1,TRBJ2-1,TGTGCCACCCGGGACAGGGGTTGGAATGAGCAGTTCTTC,CATRDRGWNEQFF
TRBV20-1,medium-sized,-,TRBJ1-1,TGCAGTGCAGGCGGGCAGGGACGGCGCAATACCGAAGCTTTCTTT,CSAGGQGRRNTEAFF
TRBV6-6,many,TRBD2,TRBJ2-3,TGTGCCACGGGGCGGGAGGGCCGAGATACGCAGTATTTT,CATGREGRDTQYF
TRBV29-1,medium-sized,-,TRBJ1-3,TGCAGCGTTGAATTGACATACGGGTCTGGAAACACCATATATTTT,CSVELTYGSGNTIYF
TRBV7-2,medium-sized,TRBD1,TRBJ1-1,TGTGCCAGCAGCTTAGGACTGGAAAGGGGGCGCGACACTGAAGCTTTCTTT,CASSLGLERGRDTEAFF
TRBV27,medium-sized,TRBD2,TRBJ2-1,TGTGCCAGCAGAATAGCGGGGGGGAACGGTGAGCAGTTCTTC,CASRIAGGNGEQFF
TRBV7-8,many,-,TRBJ2-7,TGTGCCAGCAGCCGTCAGGGCGAGCAGTACTTC,CASSRQGEQYF
TRBV6-2/TRBV6-3,medium-sized,-,TRBJ2-1,TGTGCCAGCACTCTCTGGGGCTTCTACAATGAGCAGTTCTTC,CASTLWGFYNEQFF
TRBV20-1,medium-sized,-,TRBJ1-6,TGCAGTGACCGTCCGCGCTCCTATAATTCACCCCTCCACTTT,CSDRPRSYNSPLHF
TRBV11-2,medium-sized,-,TRBJ2-7,TGTGCCAGCAGCTCCTTTTTGGACGAGCAGTACTTC,CASSSFLDEQYF
TRBV11-2,medium-sized,-,TRBJ2-3,TGTGCCAGCAGCCTAGCCGGGACAATGGGGTTTACGCAGTATTTT,CASSLAGTMGFTQYF
TRBV10-3,medium-sized,-,TRBJ1-5,TGTGCCATCAGTGTATCAGGGGACTTGCAGCCCCAGCATTTT,CAISVSGDLQPQHF
TRBV28,medium-sized,-,TRBJ2-1,TGTGCCAGCAGCGGGCCAAACAATGAGCAGTTCTTC,CASSGPNNEQFF
TRBV7-2,medium-sized,-,TRBJ1-4,TGTGCCAGCAGCTCACAAGGAGTTGAAAAACTGTTTTTT,CASSSQGVEKLFF
TRBV5-1,medium-sized,TRBD1,TRBJ2-5,TGCGCCAGCACAACAGGGGGATCAGAGACCCAGTACTTC,CASTTGGSETQYF
TRBV29-1,-,-,TRBJ1-1,TGCAGCGTTGAGTTAGGGACCGGGGCTTTCTTT,CSVELGTGAFF
TRBV29-1,medium-sized,TRBD1,TRBJ1-1,TGCAGCGTTCCCGGGACAGAACGGGGCACTGAAGCTTTCTTT,CSVPGTERGTEAFF
TRBV5-1,many,TRBD2,TRBJ2-1,TGCGCCAGCAGCTATGGACTAGGCTCCTACAATGAGCAGTTCTTC,CASSYGLGSYNEQFF
TRBV7-2,medium-sized,-,TRBJ2-5,TGTGCCAGCAGCTTAGTAGGCACACGGGAGACCCAGTACTTC,CASSLVGTRETQYF